These 30 T cell receptor beta chains came from one sample sequenced in a study of early T cells in non-severe SARS-CoV-2 infection. TCRdb independently ran MiXCR on the 5' RACE reads; one entry per CDR3 protein. The top ten hold around 4.9% of the sample, which has about 40,000 distinct CDR3 sequences, around 4.5% seen once. The sample comprised whole blood. These receptors originate from an adult who was a healthcare worker with PCR-confirmed SARS-CoV-2 infection or an uninfected control (not recorded which).

At least ten counts were recorded for this clonotype. The genes are TRBV7-8 and TRBJ1-5, with D perhaps TRBD1 (5 bases). The CDR3 has 14 amino acids. The V end lost 1 base, the J end lost 10 bases, and 14 bases lay between the germline ends. CDR1 and CDR2 from the germline V gene are SGHVS and FQNEAQ. The CDR3 loop reads CASSLGGPYVPQHF. The DNA of the CDR3 is TGTGCCAGCAGCTTAGGGGGCCCGTATGTCCCCCAGCATTTT.

The chain uses TRBV28 and TRBJ1-5; D might be TRBD1 (6 bases). The V gene lost 5 bases and the J gene lost 4 bases, with 12 bases spanning the gap. The length of the CDR3 is 14 residues. Per germline, CDR1 MDHEN and CDR2 SYDVKM. The CDR3 reads CASSPTGFNQPQHF. The CDR3 DNA reads TGTGCCAGCAGTCCCACAGGGTTTAATCAGCCCCAGCATTTT.

This clonotype was seen repeatedly, ten times or more. This chain connects TRBV12-3 or TRBV12-4 to TRBJ2-2; 10 nucleotides align to TRBD1. Trimming removed 2 bases from V and 5 bases from J; junction bases left unmatched: 2. The CDR3 consists of 15 residues. In nucleotides, the CDR3 is TGTGCCAGCAGTTTAATGGGACAGGGGACCGGGGAGCTGTTTTTT. The encoded protein is CASSLMGQGTGELFF.

This clonotype was observed a few times. The chain employs TRBV7-8 and TRBJ1-1, with 11 bases fitting TRBD1. This CDR3 comprises 14 residues. V dropped 2 bases and J dropped 6; count of bases not matched to a gene: 2. The germline V gene encodes CDR1 SGHVS and CDR2 FQNEAQ. Here the CDR3 DNA reads TGTGCCAGCAGCTTACGGGGACAGGGGGCTGAAGCTTTCTTT. Its translation is CASSLRGQGAEAFF.

This clonotype was seen repeatedly, ten times or more. The gene calls are TRBV7-8 and TRBJ2-3; the D gene is possibly TRBD2 (6 bases). Trimming removed 5 bases from V and 2 bases from J, with 11 bases in between. CDR1 SGHVS and CDR2 FQNEAQ come from the germline V gene. This CDR3 contains 14 residues. In DNA, the CDR3 is TGTGCCAGCAGCAGACTAGGCCCCACAGATACGCAGTATTTT. Translation: CASSRLGPTDTQYF.

The table lists this clonotype with many counts. The chain links TRBV18 to TRBJ2-1, with D possibly TRBD1 on 6 matching bases. Germline V gives CDR1 KGHSH, CDR2 LQKENI. The CDR3 loop spans 18 amino acids. Trimming stripped 5 bases from V and 3 bases from J, with 23 bases between. CDR3 nucleotide sequence: TGTGCCAGCTCATCAAAAAACGCCGGGACATCTAGCTACAATGAGCAGTTCTTC. Translation gives CASSSKNAGTSSYNEQFF.

This clonotype was counted at least ten times. The rearrangement links TRBV20-1 to TRBJ2-3, with D possibly TRBD1 on 6 matching bases. CDR3 size: 15 residues. CDR1 DFQATT and CDR2 SNEGSKA come from the germline V gene (reference sequence). V was pared by 4 bases and J by 5 bases, with 19 bases between. Here the CDR3 DNA reads TGCAGTGCTACCCCGAACCCCCAGGGGAGAGATACGCAGTATTTT. It yields the protein CSATPNPQGRDTQYF.

J is TRBJ2-7 and V is TRBV6-1; the match to TRBD2 covers 7 bases. The CDR3 consists of 12 residues. The V gene's germline CDR1 is MNHNS and CDR2 SASEGT. Unmatched junction bases numbered 3, after V lost 7 bases and J lost 3 bases. The CDR3 DNA reads TGTGCCAGCACGGGAGGCTACTACGAGCAGTACTTC. Translating gives CASTGGYYEQYF.

The chain couples TRBV11-2 to TRBJ1-2; D perhaps matches TRBD1 (5 bases). Germline assignment: CDR1 SGHAT and CDR2 FQNNGV. The V gene lost 1 base and the J gene lost 7 bases, with 22 bases spanning the gap. CDR3 length: 17 residues. CDR3 sequence (DNA): TGTGCCAGCAGCTTAGGTCGGGACGCCCTGTTGGGCGGTGGCTACACCTTC. This encodes CASSLGRDALLGGGYTF.

In its sample, this clonotype ranks as medium-sized. V gene TRBV7-8 combines with J gene TRBJ2-2; 7 bases line up with TRBD2. The CDR3 is made up of 17 amino acids. From germline, CDR1 is SGHVS and CDR2 FQNEAQ. V lost 5 bases and J lost 1; bases outside the gene matches: 10. This chain's CDR3 is CASSLPTTSVNTGELFF. CDR3 coding DNA: TGTGCCAGCAGCCTACCCACTACTAGCGTGAACACCGGGGAGCTGTTTTTT.

Ten or more counts support this clonotype. CDR3 nucleotide sequence: TGTGCCAGCAGCCCCGGGGGGGTAAGCACTGAAGCTTTCTTT. Protein: CASSPGGVSTEAFF. The chain recombines TRBV6-4 with TRBJ1-1; the D gene is possibly TRBD1 (5 bases). The length of the CDR3 is 14 residues. V shed 6 bases and J shed 4 bases, with 15 bases lying between them. CDR1 is MRHNA, CDR2 SNTAGT, per germline.

The chain combines TRBV7-6 with TRBJ2-1; D may be TRBD2 (5 bases). CDR1 and CDR2 (germline): SGHVS, FNYEAQ. V was clipped by 7 bases and J by 7 bases, with 8 bases between them. This CDR3 spans 11 amino acids. CDR3 in amino acids: CASMRANEQFF. The DNA of the CDR3 is TGTGCCAGCATGCGGGCTAATGAGCAGTTCTTC.

This clonotype was detected only a few times. The gene calls are TRBV13 and TRBJ2-7; D may match TRBD1 or TRBD2 (6 bases each). V gave up 5 bases and J gave up 6 bases, with 20 bases separating them. There are 15 residues in the CDR3. CDR1 is PRHDT and CDR2 is FYEKMQ in the germline V gene (reference sequence). The CDR3 DNA follows: TGTGCCAGCAGCCCCCCGGACAGTTGGCGGGGCGAGCAGTACTTC. As protein: CASSPPDSWRGEQYF.

Ten or more counts support this clonotype. This rearrangement joins TRBV7-9 to TRBJ2-1; possible D gene TRBD2, 7 bases. V gave up 5 bases and J gave up 7 bases, with 15 bases separating them. CDR3 length: 14 amino acids. Germline CDR1 SEHNR, CDR2 FQNEAQ (reference sequence). The CDR3 sequence is CASSARGGENEQFF. The DNA for the CDR3 is TGTGCCAGCAGCGCCCGCGGGGGCGAAAATGAGCAGTTCTTC. Variable domain in full (rest from reference TRBV7-9 and TRBJ2-1): DTGVSQNPRHKITKRGQNVTFRCDPISEHNRLYWYRQTLGQGPEFLTYFQNEAQLEKSRLLSDRFSAERPKGSFSTLEIQRTEQGDSAMYLCASSARGGENEQFFGPGTRLTVL.

At least ten counts were recorded for this clonotype. This chain uses TRBV11-2 with TRBJ2-1; 7 bases line up with TRBD1. The CDR3 contains 14 residues. Trimming cost V 7 bases and J 2 bases; bases outside gene matches: 5. Germline V gene data show CDR1 as SGHAT and CDR2 as FQNNGV. The CDR3, as DNA: TGTGCCAGCACCCAACAGGGGACCTACAATGAGCAGTTCTTC. It codes for CASTQQGTYNEQFF.

This clonotype was found many times. V gene TRBV5-6 combines with J gene TRBJ2-7; D tentatively reads TRBD1 or TRBD2 (5 bases each). The V gene lost 2 bases and the J gene lost 2 bases, with 20 bases spanning the gap. The CDR3 has 17 amino acids. Germline assignment: CDR1 SGHDT and CDR2 YYEEEE. The CDR3 loop reads CASSFSDLGVRTYEQYF. The CDR3 DNA reads as TGTGCCAGCAGCTTTAGCGACCTGGGGGTCAGGACCTACGAGCAGTACTTC.

This clonotype was recorded at least ten times. The chain links TRBV27 to TRBJ2-6; no clear D gene. CDR3 length: 15 amino acids. V lost 6 bases and J 0 bases, leaving 9 bases between the germline ends. Germline assignment: CDR1 MNHEY and CDR2 SMNVEV (reference sequence). The DNA for the CDR3 is TGTGCCAGCAGGGGTTTCTACTCTGGGGCCAACGTCCTGACTTTC. Its protein product is CASRGFYSGANVLTF.

In this sample, this clonotype turned up many times. J is TRBJ2-1 and V is TRBV5-1, with D perhaps TRBD1 (5 bases). The germline V gene encodes CDR1 SGHRS and CDR2 YFSETQ. The CDR3 totals 18 residues. The V end lost 1 base, the J end lost 9 bases, and 26 bases lay between the germline ends. CDR3 loop: CASSLLSSGQGLHSEQFF. The CDR3 coding sequence is TGCGCCAGCAGCTTGTTGTCGTCTGGGCAGGGCCTACATAGTGAGCAGTTCTTC.

The sample holds a few counts of this clonotype. CDR3 coding DNA: TGTGCCAGCAGCTTAAACACGGGGGGAAATGAGCAGTTCTTC. Residues: CASSLNTGGNEQFF. This chain connects TRBV7-3 to TRBJ2-1; 7 bases map to TRBD2. The trim removed 1 base at V and 7 bases at J, leaving 4 bases unmatched. CDR1 is SGHTA and CDR2 is FQGTGA in the germline V gene. There are 14 residues in the CDR3.

This clonotype has a count of ten or more. The CDR3 loop is CASSLGASGRNSYNEQFF. The CDR3 coding sequence is TGTGCCAGCAGCCTCGGGGCTAGCGGGAGAAACTCCTACAATGAGCAGTTCTTC. The chain uses TRBV7-2 and TRBJ2-1, with 10 nucleotides matching TRBD2. CDR3 length: 18 residues. CDR1 and CDR2 from the germline V gene are SGHTA and FQGNSA. The ends lost 5 bases at V and 0 bases at J; junction bases unmatched: 10.

This clonotype was recorded many times. This chain joins TRBV6-1 and TRBJ2-7; TRBD1 might be the D (5 bases). Germline CDR1 MNHNS, CDR2 SASEGT. V was shortened by 3 bases and J by 0 bases, with 12 bases between the two germline ends. This CDR3 is 15 amino acids long. The CDR3 nucleotides read TGTGCCAGCAGTGATGGGGTAAGGGGCTCCTACGAGCAGTACTTC. This gives the protein CASSDGVRGSYEQYF.

In this sample, this clonotype turned up many times. Written as DNA, the CDR3 is TGTGCCAGCAGTTTTACTAGCGGGAGCCCCGGGCGCGAGCAGTACTTC. It codes for CASSFTSGSPGREQYF. The chain links TRBV27 to TRBJ2-7; 11 bases align to TRBD2. Germline V lookup: CDR1 MNHEY, CDR2 SMNVEV (reference sequence). Trimming cost V 3 bases and J 6 bases; bases outside gene matches: 10. The CDR3 spans 16 residues.

The chain couples TRBV7-6 to TRBJ2-3, with 8 bases identical to TRBD2. V shed 5 bases and J 6 bases; nucleotides not matched to a gene: 10. The CDR3 is 15 residues long. Germline lookup yields CDR1 SGHVS and CDR2 FNYEAQ. The CDR3 loop reads CASSPVASGPDTQYF. The CDR3 DNA reads as TGTGCCAGCAGCCCCGTGGCTAGCGGGCCCGATACGCAGTATTTT.

There are many counts of this clonotype. This chain connects TRBV7-2 to TRBJ2-7; 10 bases match TRBD2. The CDR3 runs to 16 residues. V lost 2 bases, J lost 3 bases, and 7 bases stayed unmatched. CDR1 and CDR2 (germline): SGHTA, FQGNSA. CDR3 coding DNA: TGTGCCAGCAGCTTACGGACTAGCGGTATTTTCTACGAGCAGTACTTC. Translation: CASSLRTSGIFYEQYF.

This clonotype was recorded a few times. The chain employs TRBV20-1 and TRBJ2-2; 7 bases match TRBD1. This CDR3 is 15 amino acids long. Looked up from germline, CDR1 is DFQATT and CDR2 is SNEGSKA (reference sequence). The junction had 2 bases not matched to a gene; V was cut back by 1 base and J by 0 bases. The CDR3 DNA follows: TGCAGTGCTAGAGTCGGGACAGCGAACACCGGGGAGCTGTTTTTT. It encodes CSARVGTANTGELFF.

About this clonotype itself: An end of the junction differs from the germline gene, which may be a read error. The chain has TRBV11-2 and TRBJ1-1, with D perhaps matching TRBD1 (5 bases). This CDR3 region has 14 residues. Germline CDR1 SGHAT, CDR2 FQNNGV. The CDR3 reads CASSLGGVNTKAFF. The CDR3 DNA follows: TGTGCCAGCAGCTTAGGGGGCGTGAACACTAAAGCTTTCTTT.

This clonotype was observed many times. The rearrangement uses TRBV27 and TRBJ2-7; no firm D call. The V gene lost 3 bases and the J gene lost 5 bases, with 5 bases spanning the gap. The germline V gene has CDR1 MNHEY and CDR2 SMNVEV (reference sequence). The CDR3 consists of 11 residues. CDR3 sequence reads: CASSFQDEQYF. CDR3 DNA: TGTGCCAGCAGTTTTCAGGACGAGCAGTACTTC.

This clonotype has only a few counts. The chain uses TRBV7-8 and TRBJ2-7; tentative D call: TRBD2 (5 bases). Trimming left V 2 bases short and J 5 bases short, with 7 bases between. Germline CDR1 and CDR2: SGHVS and FQNEAQ. The CDR3 contains 12 residues. The CDR3 region is CASSLMRDEQYF. The CDR3, as DNA: TGTGCCAGCAGCTTAATGAGGGACGAGCAGTACTTC.

The chain uses TRBV12-3 or TRBV12-4 and TRBJ1-5; D unclear. V was cut by 5 bases and J by 0 bases, with 11 bases left in between. This CDR3 is 15 amino acids long. In nucleotides, the CDR3 is TGTGCCAGCAGTCCCGACCCGTATAGCAATCAGCCCCAGCATTTT. It codes for CASSPDPYSNQPQHF.

CDR3 nucleotides: TGTGCCAGCACAGGCACTAGCGGGAGGAATGAGCAGTTCTTC. Protein: CASTGTSGRNEQFF. The chain links TRBV28 to TRBJ2-1; 12 nucleotides line up with TRBD2. The CDR3 spans 14 residues. CDR1 and CDR2 (germline): MDHEN, SYDVKM. J lost 7 bases, V lost 7 bases, and 5 bases had no gene match.